A single sample is the source of the 32 T cell receptor beta chains below, sequenced in a study of CD8 T cells in Susac syndrome. RNA, at about 0.5 to 1 ug, was reverse transcribed with random hexamers. Via MiXCR, TCRdb re-called the immunoSEQ multiplex PCR reads, giving one row per CDR3 protein. The sample has approximately 150,000 distinct CDR3 sequences, approximately 95% seen once; the top ten hold around 0.11%. The sequenced sample was CD4+ T cells from PBMCs. These receptors all come from a human donor with multiple sclerosis.

This clonotype was detected a few times. The chain carries TRBV6-6 and TRBJ2-2; D possibly corresponds to TRBD1 (6 bases). V lost 8 bases and J 7 bases, leaving 20 bases between the germline ends. Per the germline V gene, CDR1 is MNHNY and CDR2 is SVGAGI (reference sequence). The CDR3 has 15 amino acids. The CDR3 spells CASRGYGTRNGELFF. The CDR3 DNA reads as TGTGCCAGCCGGGGATACGGGACAAGAAACGGGGAGCTGTTTTTT.

The CDR3 DNA reads TGCGCCAGCAGCTTGGGACAGGGTGATCAGACCCAGTACTTC. It yields the protein CASSLGQGDQTQYF. This sequence joins TRBV5-1 and TRBJ2-5, with TRBD1 identical over 7 bases. V lost 0 bases to trimming and J lost 6 bases; unmatched junction nucleotides: 5. CDR3 length equals 14 residues. Germline CDR1 and CDR2: SGHRS and YFSETQ.

The chain has TRBV12-3 or TRBV12-4 and TRBJ1-5, with 7 bases identical to TRBD1. The CDR3 is 15 residues long. The junction had 15 bases not matched to a gene; V was cut back by 6 bases and J by 10 bases. CDR3 nucleotides: TGTGCCAGCAGCACCGGGACAGCGGGCCCATATCCCCAGCATTTT. It codes for CASSTGTAGPYPQHF.

The V and J genes are TRBV19 and TRBJ2-1; unclear D gene. This CDR3 region has 12 residues. In germline, CDR1 is LNHDA, CDR2 SQIVND (reference sequence). The V end lost 1 base, the J end lost 9 bases, and 7 bases lay between the germline ends. The CDR3 DNA is TGTGCCAGTAGTATAGGTGAGATTGAGCAGTTCTTC. Encoded protein: CASSIGEIEQFF.

The J gene is TRBJ2-5, the V gene TRBV30, with unresolved D. This CDR3 spans 14 amino acids. V was cut by 0 bases and J by 1 base, with 9 bases left in between. Germline V CDR1 and CDR2: GTSNPN, SVGIG (reference sequence). CDR3 sequence reads: CAWSVAIFQETQYF. CDR3 sequence (DNA): TGTGCCTGGAGTGTGGCCATCTTCCAAGAGACCCAGTACTTC.

The rearrangement uses TRBV24-1 and TRBJ2-1; 7 nucleotides match TRBD1. This CDR3 is built from 15 residues. Germline V gene data show CDR1 as KGHDR and CDR2 as SFDVKD. With 2 bases clipped from V and 9 bases from J, the junction kept 9 bases outside the gene matches. The CDR3, as DNA: TGTGCCACCAGTGATTCCACGGGACAGTCCCTTGAGCAGTTCTTC. It yields the protein CATSDSTGQSLEQFF.

The chain recombines TRBV3-1 with TRBJ2-7; no firm D call. The germline V gene encodes CDR1 LGHDT and CDR2 YNNKEL (reference sequence). The CDR3 is 12 residues long. V lost 6 bases and J lost 6, with 12 bases in between. This CDR3 is CASRSLVGEQYF. DNA of the CDR3: TGTGCCAGCAGGTCCCTGGTCGGCGAGCAGTACTTC.

The chain is built from TRBV20-1 and TRBJ2-1; D might be TRBD1 or TRBD2, each matching 5 bases. V was shortened by 3 bases and J by 6 bases, with 15 bases between the two germline ends. The CDR3 totals 14 residues. Looked up from germline, CDR1 is DFQATT and CDR2 is SNEGSKA (reference sequence). CDR3 bases: TGCAGTGCTAGTGGGGAACGGGGCCTCAATGAGCAGTTCTTC. Protein: CSASGERGLNEQFF.

This clonotype occurred once. The chain joins TRBV5-1 to TRBJ2-7, with D tentatively TRBD2 (5 bases). The germline V gene encodes CDR1 SGHRS and CDR2 YFSETQ. The V end lost 5 bases, the J end lost 4 bases, and 10 bases lay between the germline ends. The CDR3 extends over 12 amino acids. CDR3 DNA: TGCGCCAGCAGGACGGGGAATTACGAGCAGTACTTC. Its translation: CASRTGNYEQYF.

V is TRBV28 and J is TRBJ2-7; tentative D call: TRBD2 (6 bases). The germline V gene has CDR1 MDHEN and CDR2 SYDVKM. The V end was cut by 5 bases, the J end by 9 bases, with 11 bases between. CDR3 size: 11 residues. The CDR3 reads CASSPPGAQYF. The CDR3 bases are TGTGCCAGCAGTCCTCCGGGAGCGCAGTACTTC.

The chain is built from TRBV5-1 and TRBJ2-3, with D uncertain. CDR3 length: 12 residues. Trimming took 1 base from V and 4 from J, leaving 4 bases between them. The germline gives CDR1 SGHRS, CDR2 YFSETQ. For the CDR3, the DNA is TGCGCCAGCAGCTTGTTGTCAGATACGCAGTATTTT. It specifies CASSLLSDTQYF.

The CDR3 loop reads CASSPYFGGTDTQYF. The CDR3 DNA follows: TGCGCCAGCAGCCCGTACTTCGGGGGCACAGATACGCAGTATTTT. J is TRBJ2-3 and V is TRBV5-1; possibly TRBD2 for D (5 bases). Trimming shortened V by 4 bases and J by 1 base, and 13 bases separated the two germline ends. The V gene's germline CDR1 is SGHRS and CDR2 YFSETQ. This CDR3 has 15 amino acids. The full variable domain, in which reference TRBV5-1 and TRBJ2-3 provide the parts outside the CDR3, is KAGVTQTPRYLIKTRGQQVTLSCSPISGHRSVSWYQQTPGQGLQFLFEYFSETQRNKGNFPGRFSGRQFSNSRSEMNVSTLELGDSALYLCASSPYFGGTDTQYFGPGTRLTVL.

This chain uses TRBV9 with TRBJ1-4; 7 bases agree with TRBD1. Per germline, CDR1 SGDLS and CDR2 YYNGEE. Losses at the gene ends were 0 bases for V and 4 bases for J; bases not matched to a gene: 3. The CDR3 spans 15 residues. In nucleotides, the CDR3 is TGTGCCAGCAGCGTAGCGACAGGGATTAATGAAAAACTGTTTTTT. Translating gives CASSVATGINEKLFF.

This chain joins TRBV6-5 and TRBJ2-4; 8 bases are shared with TRBD2. CDR1 and CDR2 (germline): MNHEY, SVGAGI. CDR3 length: 17 amino acids. Germline trimming cut 0 bases from V and 0 bases from J; bases unmatched to any gene: 4. CDR3 in DNA: TGTGCCAGCAGTTACTCGAGCGGGGGACTAGCCAAAAACATTCAGTACTTC. Amino acid sequence: CASSYSSGGLAKNIQYF.

The chain combines TRBV12-3 or TRBV12-4 with TRBJ2-3; D call uncertain. The CDR3 is 11 amino acids. V lost 8 bases and J 3 bases, leaving 6 bases between the germline ends. The CDR3 sequence: CASLRTDTQYF. CDR3 sequence (DNA): TGTGCCAGCTTACGGACAGATACGCAGTATTTT.

The CDR3, as DNA: TGCAGTGCCCCGACGCCAGGAATTAGCACAGATACGCAGTATTTT. Its protein is CSAPTPGISTDTQYF. This chain joins TRBV20-1 and TRBJ2-3, with D unresolved. The CDR3 spans 15 residues. The germline V and J ends were trimmed by 6 bases and 0 bases, with 16 bases remaining between them. Germline-derived CDR1 and CDR2 are DFQATT and SNEGSKA (reference sequence).

V usage is TRBV30 and J usage is TRBJ1-6; the match to TRBD1 covers 9 bases. V lost 2 bases, J lost 6 bases, and 2 bases stayed unmatched. The CDR3 is made up of 14 amino acids. Germline CDR1 is GTSNPN and CDR2 is SVGIG (reference sequence). DNA for the CDR3: TGTGCCTGGAGTAGGGGACAGGGTAATTCACCCCTCCACTTT. Translating gives CAWSRGQGNSPLHF.

The V call is TRBV28, the J call TRBJ2-7; D is unresolved. CDR1 is MDHEN, CDR2 SYDVKM, per germline. This CDR3 comprises 14 residues. The V end was cut by 3 bases, the J end by 6 bases, with 15 bases between. The CDR3 DNA reads as TGTGCCAGCAGTTTCTCGGGCCCGAGTGGCGAGCAGTACTTC. Its translation: CASSFSGPSGEQYF.

The rearrangement links TRBV29-1 to TRBJ2-7, with a weak D call TRBD2 (7 bases). This CDR3 region has 11 residues. Per germline, CDR1 SQVTM and CDR2 ANQGSEA. V was shortened by 6 bases and J by 5 bases, with 11 bases between the two germline ends. The chain's CDR3 is CSVGGGHEQYF. The DNA of the CDR3 is TGCAGCGTGGGGGGGGGCCACGAGCAGTACTTC.

The chain uses TRBV19 and TRBJ2-2; the match to TRBD2 covers 7 bases. Germline CDR1 reads LNHDA; CDR2 reads SQIVND (reference sequence). Unmatched junction bases numbered 18, after V lost 10 bases and J lost 7 bases. The CDR3 is made up of 16 amino acids. The CDR3 region has the DNA TGTGCCACCCATGGGGGGGGACGGGGGTCAGGCGGGGAGCTGTTTTTT. Its protein product is CATHGGGRGSGGELFF.

CDR3 DNA: TGTGCCAGCAGCGTAGTTCCAGGGGTGAACACTGAAGCTTTCTTT. Translated, it gives CASSVVPGVNTEAFF. This rearrangement joins TRBV9 to TRBJ1-1; D possibly corresponds to TRBD1 (6 bases). The length of the CDR3 is 15 residues. Trimming left V 0 bases short and J 0 bases short, with 9 bases between. The germline CDR1 and CDR2 sequences are SGDLS and YYNGEE.

The CDR3 loop is CASRAISTDTQYF. The CDR3 bases are TGCGCCAGCAGGGCAATTAGCACAGATACGCAGTATTTT. V usage is TRBV5-1 and J usage is TRBJ2-3; D unclear. The germline V gene encodes CDR1 SGHRS and CDR2 YFSETQ. This CDR3 contains 13 residues. V shed 5 bases and J shed 0 bases, with 7 bases lying between them.

The chain joins TRBV29-1 to TRBJ2-5; 8 bases align to TRBD1. Looked up from germline, CDR1 is SQVTM and CDR2 is ANQGSEA. The length of the CDR3 is 12 residues. Trimming took 7 bases from V and 3 from J; bases not matched to a gene: 4. This chain's CDR3 is CSATGGKETQYF. CDR3 nucleotide sequence: TGCAGCGCCACAGGGGGTAAAGAGACCCAGTACTTC.

This clonotype is a singleton in its sample. This chain joins TRBV6-5 and TRBJ2-5; D is unresolved. The CDR3 is made up of 13 amino acids. The V end lost 1 base, the J end lost 7 bases, and 10 bases lay between the germline ends. CDR1 MNHEY and CDR2 SVGAGI come from the germline V gene. The CDR3 reads CASSYWAARTQYF. DNA of the CDR3: TGTGCCAGCAGTTACTGGGCGGCAAGGACCCAGTACTTC.

The chain combines TRBV30 with TRBJ1-5; a possible D gene is TRBD1 (5 bases). V lost 2 bases to trimming and J lost 3 bases, with 8 bases between them. The CDR3 is 13 residues long. Germline values: CDR1 GTSNPN, CDR2 SVGIG (reference sequence). Written as DNA, the CDR3 is TGTGCCTGGAGTACGGGACTCAATCAGCCCCAGCATTTT. Its translation: CAWSTGLNQPQHF.

The genes are TRBV6-5 and TRBJ1-2; D is possibly TRBD1 (5 bases). Trimming shortened V by 7 bases and J by 4 bases, and 13 bases separated the two germline ends. Germline V gene sequence: CDR1 MNHEY, CDR2 SVGAGI. The CDR3 contains 13 residues. DNA of the CDR3: TGTGCCAGCAATCTTAGGGACGGCTATGGCTACACCTTC. This sequence encodes CASNLRDGYGYTF.

The rearrangement links TRBV29-1 to TRBJ1-2; TRBD1 agrees at 12 bases. The CDR3 contains 17 residues. Germline CDR1 SQVTM, CDR2 ANQGSEA. Germline trimming cut 3 bases from V and 4 bases from J; bases unmatched to any gene: 12. The CDR3 region is CSVEGPGQGARGYGYTF. CDR3 sequence (DNA): TGCAGCGTTGAGGGCCCGGGACAGGGGGCGCGGGGCTATGGCTACACCTTC.

The CDR3 region has the DNA TGTGCCAGCAGCCAGTCTGGGGACAGGGGTCGTCTAGCGGGAGGTCATGAGCAGTTCTTC. Amino acids: CASSQSGDRGRLAGGHEQFF. The chain uses TRBV16 and TRBJ2-1, with D perhaps TRBD2 (11 bases). This CDR3 has 20 residues. V was cut by 3 bases and J by 8 bases, with 32 bases left in between. Germline assignment: CDR1 KGHSY and CDR2 FQNENV.

This CDR3 is CASSLGQGASNQPQHF. CDR3 in DNA: TGTGCCAGCAGCCTGGGACAGGGGGCGAGCAATCAGCCCCAGCATTTT. V gene TRBV7-8 combines with J gene TRBJ1-5; the match to TRBD1 covers 12 bases. The CDR3 sequence is 16 residues long. The germline V gene has CDR1 SGHVS and CDR2 FQNEAQ. V shed 5 bases, J shed 1 base, and the junction held 3 bases outside the gene matches.

The chain is built from TRBV30 and TRBJ2-7, with D perhaps assigned TRBD1 or TRBD2 (5 bases each). Germline lookup yields CDR1 GTSNPN and CDR2 SVGIG (reference sequence). With 8 bases removed from V and 3 bases from J, the gap between germline ends came to 11 bases. The CDR3 length is 11 residues. In DNA form, the CDR3 reads TGTGCCGGGGACCTTCTCTACGAGCAGTACTTC. This codes for CAGDLLYEQYF.

V gene TRBV9 combines with J gene TRBJ2-7; unclear D gene. Germline loops: CDR1 SGDLS, CDR2 YYNGEE. CDR3 size: 16 residues. V lost 0 bases and J lost 0, with 13 bases in between. The DNA for the CDR3 is TGTGCCAGCAGCGTAGATCCCGGTGGCAACTCCTACGAGCAGTACTTC. Its translation is CASSVDPGGNSYEQYF. The variable domain in full, with the rest retrieved from reference TRBV9 and TRBJ2-7, is DSGVTQTPKHLITATGQRVTLRCSPRSGDLSVYWYQQSLDQGLQFLIQYYNGEERAKGNILERFSAQQFPDLHSELNLSSLELGDSALYFCASSVDPGGNSYEQYFGPGTRLTVT.

This clonotype was seen only once. The V and J genes are TRBV12-3 or TRBV12-4 and TRBJ2-2, with 8 bases aligning to TRBD2. This CDR3 is 15 amino acids long. V dropped 6 bases and J dropped 4; count of bases not matched to a gene: 7. CDR3 sequence: CASSRSGVRTGELFF. The CDR3 DNA is TGTGCCAGCAGCCGTAGCGGGGTTCGCACCGGGGAGCTGTTTTTT.